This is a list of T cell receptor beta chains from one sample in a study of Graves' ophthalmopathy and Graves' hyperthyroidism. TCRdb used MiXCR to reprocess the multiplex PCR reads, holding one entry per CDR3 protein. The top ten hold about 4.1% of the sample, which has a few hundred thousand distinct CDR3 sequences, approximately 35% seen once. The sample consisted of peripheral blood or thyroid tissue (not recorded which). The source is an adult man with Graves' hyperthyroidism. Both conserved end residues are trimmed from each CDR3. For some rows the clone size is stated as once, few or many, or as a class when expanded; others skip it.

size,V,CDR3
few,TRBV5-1,ASSSGWDSRSFGTIY
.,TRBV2,ASSELAGGSNEQF
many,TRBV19,ASSGFDRSHEQY
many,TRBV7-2,ASSLEVYSNQPQH
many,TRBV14,ASSQDGGGPYEQY
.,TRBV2,ASSERDRGDYGYT
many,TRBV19,ASIKTNTEAF
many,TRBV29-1,SVDRVKGETQY
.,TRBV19,ASSRQVSEQY
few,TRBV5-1,ATVMGKDYSNQPQH
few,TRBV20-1,SARGKSGPQY
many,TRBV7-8,ASSLYTGGTETQY
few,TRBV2,ASSGQGVGTEAF
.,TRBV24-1,ATELTDRDQETQY
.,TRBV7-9,ASSSGQGGTQY
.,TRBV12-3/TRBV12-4,ASSRLRVLSDTEAF
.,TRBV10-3,AISELQDGDTGELF
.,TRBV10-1,ASSDYGTGVLGEQF
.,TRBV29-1,SVQGGENTIY
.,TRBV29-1,SVEASASGRIYNEQF
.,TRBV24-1,ATSEPPYTEAF
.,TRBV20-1,SARPVGPGLNEKLF
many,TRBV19,ASSIGTGGRYEQY
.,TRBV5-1,ASSRRVENTEAF
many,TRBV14,ASSQEGWGGNQPQH
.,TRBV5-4,ASSFELGSEGDTEAF
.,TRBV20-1,SARRTGSRYQPQH
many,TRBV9,ASSVGGRNTEAF
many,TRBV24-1,ATSDRTAGTDTQY
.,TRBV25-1,ASSDPRLGETQY
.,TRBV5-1,ASSPTRDHNEQF
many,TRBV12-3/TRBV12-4,ASSLVVQNTEAF
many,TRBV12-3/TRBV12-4,ASSSTGGADSPLH
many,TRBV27,ASRGVTEAF
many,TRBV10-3,AIRTGTGNTIY
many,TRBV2,ASSAPQYPDRGYT
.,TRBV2,ASSQGLGTDTQY
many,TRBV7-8,ASSLGPSGVRGYEQY
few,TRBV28,ASSRIGTGGYEQY
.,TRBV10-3,AIKPGQGGTEAF
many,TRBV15,ATSRDGGALETQY